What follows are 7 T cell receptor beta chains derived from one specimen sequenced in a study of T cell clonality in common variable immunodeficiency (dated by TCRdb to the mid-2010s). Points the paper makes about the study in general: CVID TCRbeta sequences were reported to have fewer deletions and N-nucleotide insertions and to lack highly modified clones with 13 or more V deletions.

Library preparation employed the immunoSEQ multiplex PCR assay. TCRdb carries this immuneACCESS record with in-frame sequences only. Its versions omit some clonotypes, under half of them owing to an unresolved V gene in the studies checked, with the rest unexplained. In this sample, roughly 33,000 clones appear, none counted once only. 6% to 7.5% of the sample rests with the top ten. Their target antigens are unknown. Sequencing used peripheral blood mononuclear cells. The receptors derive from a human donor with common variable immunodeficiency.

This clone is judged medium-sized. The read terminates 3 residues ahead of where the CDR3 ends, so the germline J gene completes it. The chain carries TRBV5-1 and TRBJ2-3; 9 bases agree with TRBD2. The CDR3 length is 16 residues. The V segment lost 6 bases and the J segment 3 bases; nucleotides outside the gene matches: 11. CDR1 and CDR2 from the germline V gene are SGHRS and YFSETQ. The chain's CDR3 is CASKEDSGGRTDTQYF. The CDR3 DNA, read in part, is TGCGCCAGCAAGGAGGATAGCGGGGGAAGGACAGATACG. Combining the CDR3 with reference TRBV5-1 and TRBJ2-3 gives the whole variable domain KAGVTQTPRYLIKTRGQQVTLSCSPISGHRSVSWYQQTPGQGLQFLFEYFSETQRNKGNFPGRFSGRQFSNSRSEMNVSTLELGDSALYLCASKEDSGGRTDTQYFGPGTRLTVL.

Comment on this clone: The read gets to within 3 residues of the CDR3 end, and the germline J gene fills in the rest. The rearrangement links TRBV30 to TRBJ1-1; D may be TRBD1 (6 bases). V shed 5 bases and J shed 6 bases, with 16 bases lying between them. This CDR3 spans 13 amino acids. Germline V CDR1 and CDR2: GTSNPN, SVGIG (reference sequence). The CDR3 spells CAWGDTRGPEAFF. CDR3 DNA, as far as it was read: TGTGCCTGGGGGGACACACGGGGACCTGAA.

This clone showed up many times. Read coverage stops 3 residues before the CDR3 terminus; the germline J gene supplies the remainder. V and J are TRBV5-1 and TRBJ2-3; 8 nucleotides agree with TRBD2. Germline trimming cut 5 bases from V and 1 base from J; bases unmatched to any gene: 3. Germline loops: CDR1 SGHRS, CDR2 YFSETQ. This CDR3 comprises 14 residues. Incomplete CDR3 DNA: TGCGCCAGCAGAGACGGGGGGGGCACAGATACG. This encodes CASRDGGGTDT. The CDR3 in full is CASRDGGGTDTQYF. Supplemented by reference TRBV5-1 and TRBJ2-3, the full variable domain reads KAGVTQTPRYLIKTRGQQVTLSCSPISGHRSVSWYQQTPGQGLQFLFEYFSETQRNKGNFPGRFSGRQFSNSRSEMNVSTLELGDSALYLCASRDGGGTDTQYFGPGTRLTVL.

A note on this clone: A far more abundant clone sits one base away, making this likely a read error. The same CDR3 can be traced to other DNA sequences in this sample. CDR3 DNA (partial): TGTGCCTGGGGCGGGAGCTCGGGAAACACC. This translates into CAWGGSSGNT. The whole CDR3 is CAWGGSSGNTIYF. The chain carries TRBV30 and TRBJ1-3, with D uncertain. The read ends 3 residues shy of where the CDR3 ends; the end is completed using the germline J gene. The V and J ends lost 5 bases and 4 bases respectively, with 12 bases between them. The germline CDR1 and CDR2 sequences are GTSNPN and SVGIG (reference sequence). The CDR3 contains 13 residues.

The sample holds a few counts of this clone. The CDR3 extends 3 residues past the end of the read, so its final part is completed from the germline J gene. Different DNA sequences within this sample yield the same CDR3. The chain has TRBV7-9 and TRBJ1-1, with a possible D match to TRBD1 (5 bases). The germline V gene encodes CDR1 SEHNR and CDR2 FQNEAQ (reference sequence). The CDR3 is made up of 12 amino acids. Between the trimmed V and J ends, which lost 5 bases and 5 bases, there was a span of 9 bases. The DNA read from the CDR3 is TGTGCCAGCAGCCCCCAGGGTACTGAA. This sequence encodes CASSPQGTE. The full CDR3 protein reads CASSPQGTEAFF.

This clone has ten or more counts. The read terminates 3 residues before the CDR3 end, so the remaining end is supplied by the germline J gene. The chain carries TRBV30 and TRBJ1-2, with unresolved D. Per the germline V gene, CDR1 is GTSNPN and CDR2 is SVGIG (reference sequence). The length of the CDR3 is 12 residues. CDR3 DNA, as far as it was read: TGTGCCTGGAGTCTCGCCCTGAGGGGC. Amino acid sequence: CAWSLALRG. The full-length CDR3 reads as CAWSLALRGYTF.

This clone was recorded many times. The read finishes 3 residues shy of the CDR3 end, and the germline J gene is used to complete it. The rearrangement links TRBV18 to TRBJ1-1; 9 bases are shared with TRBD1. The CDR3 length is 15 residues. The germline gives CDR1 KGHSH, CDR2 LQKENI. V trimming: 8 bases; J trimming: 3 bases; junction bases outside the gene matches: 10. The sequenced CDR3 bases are TGTGCCAGCGCAACAGGGGGCTTCGAGGACACTGAA. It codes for CASATGGFEDTE. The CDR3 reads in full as CASATGGFEDTEAFF.